The 14 T cell receptor beta chains listed next were all sequenced from one sample in a study of breast tumors, draining lymph nodes, adjacent tissues. TCRdb re-derived calls from the multiplex PCR reads in MiXCR, one entry per CDR3 protein. The profile shows around 190,000 distinct CDR3 sequences, around a third of them singletons. Axillary draining lymph nodes of breast cancer patients supplied the node samples. Specimen: axillary lymph node tissue. Receptors originate from a female donor with breast cancer. Some clones in this sample may be carry-over from other donors' samples.

Worth noting for this clonotype: This may be a read error: a much more frequent sequence differs by one nucleotide. The chain links TRBV6-1 to TRBJ2-2; the D gene is possibly TRBD1 (6 bases). CDR1 is MNHNS and CDR2 is SASEGT in the germline V gene. This CDR3 has 16 amino acids. CDR3 residues: CASSEGRTANTGELSF. DNA for the CDR3: TGTGCCAGCAGTGAAGGGCGGACAGCGAACACCGGGGAGCTGTCTTTT.

This clonotype occurred a few times. This chain uses TRBV5-6 with TRBJ1-1; D is ambiguous. This CDR3 contains 12 residues. Trimming removed 1 base at V and 7 bases at J, with 8 bases between. Looked up from germline, CDR1 is SGHDT and CDR2 is YYEEEE. The CDR3 is CASSLFRREAFF. The DNA for the CDR3 is TGTGCCAGCAGCTTGTTCCGGCGTGAAGCTTTCTTT.

This clonotype was counted only a few times. Just one base apart from a much larger clone, this may be a read error. The chain links TRBV20-1 to TRBJ1-2; weak D call: TRBD1 (5 bases). CDR3 length equals 13 residues. The germline CDR1 and CDR2 sequences are DFQATT and SNEGSKA (reference sequence). The germline V and J ends were trimmed by 0 bases and 10 bases, with 15 bases remaining between them. CDR3 loop: CSARDQGGRAYTF. CDR3 in DNA: TGCAGTGCTAGAGATCAGGGCGGAAGGGCCTACACCTTC.

As to this clonotype: No DNA is shown, since the ends of the CDR3 on it are uncertain; the CDR3 is the one TCRdb lists. The rearrangement links TRBV7-8 to TRBJ2-1; TRBD2, the D gene given by the table, was not confirmed from the DNA. The CDR3 comprises 18 residues, both ends counted. Germline CDR1 reads SGHVS; CDR2 reads FQNEAQ. This CDR3 reads CACSVEVAGGPSYNEQFF.

About this clonotype itself: A much more abundant neighbour one base away suggests this may be a read error. This chain links TRBV20-1 with TRBJ2-7; D may be TRBD2 (6 bases). Germline-derived CDR1 and CDR2 are DFQATT and SNEGSKA (reference sequence). This CDR3 comprises 14 residues. The CDR3 DNA reads TGCAGTGCTAGGGGGACTTGGAGCTCCTCCGAGCAGTACTTC. Residues: CSARGTWSSSEQYF.

Ten or more counts support this clonotype. The chain is built from TRBV7-9 and TRBJ2-2, with a tentative D call TRBD1 (6 bases). Germline lookup yields CDR1 SEHNR and CDR2 FQNEAQ (reference sequence). V was cut by 1 base and J by 5 bases, with 14 bases left in between. CDR3 size: 16 residues. In DNA, the CDR3 is TGTGCCAGCAGCTTAGTTTCAGGGGTGAGAACCGGGGAGCTGTTTTTT. The encoded protein is CASSLVSGVRTGELFF.

This clonotype was seen many times. The CDR3 region is CSARGSAGNTDTQYF. DNA for the CDR3: TGCAGTGCTAGGGGGTCCGCGGGCAACACAGATACGCAGTATTTT. This chain links TRBV20-1 with TRBJ2-3, with a weak D call TRBD2 (5 bases). Germline lookup yields CDR1 DFQATT and CDR2 SNEGSKA (reference sequence). Trimming took 3 bases from V and 2 from J, leaving 15 bases between them. This CDR3 is 15 amino acids long.

The V call is TRBV25-1, the J call TRBJ1-1, with D perhaps matching TRBD1 (5 bases). V dropped 7 bases and J dropped 7 bases, with 16 bases sitting between them. This CDR3 spans 13 amino acids. CDR1 is MGHDK and CDR2 is SYGVNS in the germline V gene. CDR3 residues: CASTLGGQNEAFF. The CDR3 bases are TGTGCCAGCACATTGGGGGGTCAAAATGAAGCTTTCTTT.

There are a few counts of this clonotype. This sequence may be a read error, since a much larger clone differs from it by one base. This chain joins TRBV7-8 and TRBJ1-6; D is unclear. The CDR3 length is 19 residues. Germline CDR1 SGHVS, CDR2 FQNEAQ. The V end lost 2 bases, the J end lost 8 bases, and 25 bases lay between the germline ends. Written as DNA, the CDR3 is TGTGCCAGCAGCTTAATCCCACCGCAACTGGCCGTAAAGCATTCACCCCTCCACTTT. Amino acids: CASSLIPPQLAVKHSPLHF.

There are many counts of this clonotype. The chain couples TRBV30 to TRBJ2-5; D uncertain. The CDR3 totals 12 residues. Trimming pared 4 bases from V and 7 bases from J, leaving 13 bases between. Germline CDR1 reads GTSNPN; CDR2 reads SVGIG (reference sequence). CDR3 nucleotides: TGTGCCTGGATTCAAGAAGGTGGGACCCAGTACTTC. It translates to CAWIQEGGTQYF.

This clonotype showed up just once. The DNA of the CDR3 is TGTGCCAGCAGTGAAGCTTTGGCAGGGATCGAAAAACTGTTTTTT. Translating gives CASSEALAGIEKLFF. This chain uses TRBV2 with TRBJ1-4, with a weak D call TRBD1 (5 bases). The V gene lost 0 bases and the J gene lost 8 bases, with 13 bases spanning the gap. CDR3 length equals 15 residues. The germline V gene has CDR1 SNHLY and CDR2 FYNNEI.

This clonotype came up a few times. Just one base apart from a much larger clone, this may be a read error. The V and J genes are TRBV9 and TRBJ2-2, with TRBD2 matching 10 bases. This CDR3 is 17 amino acids long. Germline assignment: CDR1 SGDLS and CDR2 YYNGEE. Here the CDR3 DNA reads TGTGCCAGCAGCGTAACTAGCGGGGCTGTGAACACCGCGGAGCTGTTTTTT. Protein: CASSVTSGAVNTAELFF.

The chain is built from TRBV20-1 and TRBJ1-4; D perhaps matches TRBD1 (5 bases). Trimming removed 6 bases at V and 2 bases at J, with 13 bases between. This CDR3 has 14 amino acids. In germline, CDR1 is DFQATT, CDR2 SNEGSKA (reference sequence). The CDR3 sequence is CSARAPGTNEKLFF. The CDR3 DNA sequence: TGCAGTGCCCGCGCGCCAGGGACTAATGAAAAACTGTTTTTT.

This clonotype was counted many times. The chain employs TRBV20-1 and TRBJ2-3, with D perhaps TRBD1 or TRBD2 (5 bases each). V was clipped by 3 bases and J by 0 bases, with 22 bases between them. The CDR3 spans 18 residues. The germline gives CDR1 DFQATT, CDR2 SNEGSKA (reference sequence). The CDR3 spells CSASGKYPGTPSTDTQYF. CDR3 nucleotide sequence: TGCAGTGCTAGTGGCAAATACCCCGGGACCCCTAGCACAGATACGCAGTATTTT.